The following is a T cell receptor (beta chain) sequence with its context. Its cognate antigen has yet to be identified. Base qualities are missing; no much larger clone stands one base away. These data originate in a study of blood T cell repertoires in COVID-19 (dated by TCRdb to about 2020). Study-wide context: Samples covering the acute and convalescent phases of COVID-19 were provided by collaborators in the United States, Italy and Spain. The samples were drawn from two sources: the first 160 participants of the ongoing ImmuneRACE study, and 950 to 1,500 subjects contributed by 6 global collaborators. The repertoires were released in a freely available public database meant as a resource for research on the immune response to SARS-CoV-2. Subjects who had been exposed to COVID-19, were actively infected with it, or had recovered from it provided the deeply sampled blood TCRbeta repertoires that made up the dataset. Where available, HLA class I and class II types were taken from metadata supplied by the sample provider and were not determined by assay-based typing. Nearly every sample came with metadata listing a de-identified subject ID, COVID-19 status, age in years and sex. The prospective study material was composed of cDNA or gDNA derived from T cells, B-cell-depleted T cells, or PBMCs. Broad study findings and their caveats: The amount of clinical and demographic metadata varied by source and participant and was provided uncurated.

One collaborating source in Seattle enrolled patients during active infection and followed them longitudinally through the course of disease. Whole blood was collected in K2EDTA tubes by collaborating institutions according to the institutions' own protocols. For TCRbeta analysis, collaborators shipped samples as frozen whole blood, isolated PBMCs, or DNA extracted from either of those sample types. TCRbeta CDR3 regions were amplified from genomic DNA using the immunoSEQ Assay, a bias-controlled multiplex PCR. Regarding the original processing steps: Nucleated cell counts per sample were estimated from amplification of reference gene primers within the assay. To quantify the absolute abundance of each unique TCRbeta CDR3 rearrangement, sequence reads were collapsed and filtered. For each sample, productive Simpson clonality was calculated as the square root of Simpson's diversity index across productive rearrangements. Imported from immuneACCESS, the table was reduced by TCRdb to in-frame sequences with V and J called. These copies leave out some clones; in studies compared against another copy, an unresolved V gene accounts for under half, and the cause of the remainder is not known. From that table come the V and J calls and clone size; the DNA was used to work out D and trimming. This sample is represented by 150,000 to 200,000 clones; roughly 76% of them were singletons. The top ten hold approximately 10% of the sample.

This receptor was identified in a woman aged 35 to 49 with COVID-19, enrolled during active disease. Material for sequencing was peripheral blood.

The DNA reads as follows: TGTGCCAGTAGTAGGGGACTAGCGTTCAATGAGCAGTTCTTC. The encoded protein is CASSRGLAFNEQFF. The rearranged chain carries TRBV19 and TRBJ2-1; 10 central bases correspond to TRBD2. Taken from cysteine to phenylalanine, the CDR3 has 14 residues. The kept DNA is CDR3 alone, 42 bases in frame from the first base. V is trimmed back by 4 bases and J by 6 bases, and the junction contains 3 bases that no gene match accounts for. Per the germline V gene (reference sequence), LNHDA is the CDR1 and SQIVND is the CDR2.